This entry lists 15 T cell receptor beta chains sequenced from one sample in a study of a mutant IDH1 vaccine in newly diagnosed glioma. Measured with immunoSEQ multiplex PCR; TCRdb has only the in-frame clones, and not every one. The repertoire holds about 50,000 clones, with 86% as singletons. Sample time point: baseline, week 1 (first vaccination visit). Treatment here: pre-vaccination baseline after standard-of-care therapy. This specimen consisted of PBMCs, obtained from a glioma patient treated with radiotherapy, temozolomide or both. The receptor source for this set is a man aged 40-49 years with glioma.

CDR3 region: CASSQDSGTGLYTQYF. The CDR3 DNA reads as TGCGCCAGCAGCCAAGATTCCGGGACTGGTCTTTATACGCAGTATTTT. V and J are TRBV4-1 and TRBJ2-3, with D perhaps matching TRBD2 (6 bases). The V and J ends lost 0 bases and 7 bases respectively, with 17 bases between them. From germline, CDR1 is MGHRA and CDR2 YSYEKL. This CDR3 region has 16 residues.

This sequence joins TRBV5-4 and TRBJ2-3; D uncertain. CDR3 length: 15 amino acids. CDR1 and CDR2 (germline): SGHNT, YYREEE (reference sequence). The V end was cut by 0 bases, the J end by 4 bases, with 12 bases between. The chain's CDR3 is CASSLAGPGADTQYF. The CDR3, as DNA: TGTGCCAGCAGCTTGGCGGGCCCTGGAGCAGATACGCAGTATTTT.

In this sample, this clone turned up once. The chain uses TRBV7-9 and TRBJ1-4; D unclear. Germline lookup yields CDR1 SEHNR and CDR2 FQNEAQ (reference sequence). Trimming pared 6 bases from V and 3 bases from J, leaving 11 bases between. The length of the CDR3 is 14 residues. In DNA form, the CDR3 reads TGTGCCAGCAGAAGGCTGGGTGCTAATGAAAAACTGTTTTTT. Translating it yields CASRRLGANEKLFF.

The CDR3 sequence: CASSLSRAGGYTF. CDR3 in DNA: TGTGCCAGCAGCTTAAGCAGGGCTGGTGGCTACACCTTC. The V call is TRBV11-1, the J call TRBJ1-2; maybe TRBD1 (5 bases). The germline gives CDR1 SGHAT, CDR2 FQDESV (reference sequence). This CDR3 has 13 amino acids. Trimming removed 2 bases from V and 7 bases from J, with 11 bases in between. Using reference TRBV11-1 and TRBJ1-2 for the parts outside the CDR3, the full variable domain is EAEVAQSPRYKITEKSQAVAFWCDPISGHATLYWYRQILGQGPELLVQFQDESVVDDSQLPKDRFSAERLKGVDSTLKIQPAELGDSAMYLCASSLSRAGGYTFGSGTRLTVV.

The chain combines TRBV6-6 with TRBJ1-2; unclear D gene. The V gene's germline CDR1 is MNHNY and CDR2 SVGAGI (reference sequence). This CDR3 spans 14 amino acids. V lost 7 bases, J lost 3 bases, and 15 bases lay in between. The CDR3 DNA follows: TGTGCCAGCATTTCCCCCCCGGTTGACTATGGCTACACCTTC. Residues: CASISPPVDYGYTF.

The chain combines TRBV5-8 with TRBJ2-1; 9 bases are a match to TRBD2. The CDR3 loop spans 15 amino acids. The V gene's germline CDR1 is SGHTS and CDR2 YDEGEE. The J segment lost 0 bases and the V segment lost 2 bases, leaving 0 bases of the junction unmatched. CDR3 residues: CASSFSGSSYNEQFF. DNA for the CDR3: TGTGCCAGCAGCTTTAGCGGGAGCTCCTACAATGAGCAGTTCTTC.

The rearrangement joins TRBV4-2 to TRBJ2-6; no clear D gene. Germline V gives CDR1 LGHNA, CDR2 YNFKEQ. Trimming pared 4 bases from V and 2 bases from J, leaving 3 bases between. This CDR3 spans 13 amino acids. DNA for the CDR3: TGTGCCAGCAGCCGGGCTGGGGCCAACGTCCTGACTTTC. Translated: CASSRAGANVLTF.

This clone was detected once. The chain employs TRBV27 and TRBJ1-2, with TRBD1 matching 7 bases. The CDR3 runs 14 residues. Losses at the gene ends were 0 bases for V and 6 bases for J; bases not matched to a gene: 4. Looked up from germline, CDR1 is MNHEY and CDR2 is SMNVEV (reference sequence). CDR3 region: CASSLSRGQDGYTF. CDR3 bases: TGTGCCAGCAGTTTATCCCGAGGACAGGATGGCTACACCTTC.

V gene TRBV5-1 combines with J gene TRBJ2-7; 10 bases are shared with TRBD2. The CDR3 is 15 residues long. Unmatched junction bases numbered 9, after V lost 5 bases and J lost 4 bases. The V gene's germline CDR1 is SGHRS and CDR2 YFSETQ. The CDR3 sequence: CASRPFGLAEYEQYF. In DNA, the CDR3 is TGCGCCAGCAGGCCATTCGGACTAGCGGAGTACGAGCAGTACTTC.

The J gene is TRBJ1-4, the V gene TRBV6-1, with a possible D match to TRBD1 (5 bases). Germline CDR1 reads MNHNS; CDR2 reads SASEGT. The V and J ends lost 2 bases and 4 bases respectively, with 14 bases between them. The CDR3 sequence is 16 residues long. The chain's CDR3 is CASSEMAGRGNEKLFF. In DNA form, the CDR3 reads TGTGCCAGCAGTGAAATGGCGGGGCGGGGTAATGAAAAACTGTTTTTT.

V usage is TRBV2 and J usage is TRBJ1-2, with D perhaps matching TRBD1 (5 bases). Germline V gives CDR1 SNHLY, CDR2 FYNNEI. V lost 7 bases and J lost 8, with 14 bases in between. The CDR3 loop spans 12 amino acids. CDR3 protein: CASTEGRDGYTF. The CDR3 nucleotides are TGTGCCAGCACCGAGGGTCGGGACGGCTACACCTTC. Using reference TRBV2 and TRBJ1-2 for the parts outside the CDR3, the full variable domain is EPEVTQTPSHQVTQMGQEVILRCVPISNHLYFYWYRQILGQKVEFLVSFYNNEISEKSEIFDDQFSVERPDGSNFTLKIRSTKLEDSAMYFCASTEGRDGYTFGSGTRLTVV.

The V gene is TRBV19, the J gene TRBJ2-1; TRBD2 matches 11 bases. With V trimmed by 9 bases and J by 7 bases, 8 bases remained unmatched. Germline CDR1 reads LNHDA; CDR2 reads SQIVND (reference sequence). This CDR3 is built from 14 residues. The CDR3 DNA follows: TGTGCCAGCCGACTAGCGGGAAACATAAATGAGCAGTTCTTC. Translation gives CASRLAGNINEQFF.

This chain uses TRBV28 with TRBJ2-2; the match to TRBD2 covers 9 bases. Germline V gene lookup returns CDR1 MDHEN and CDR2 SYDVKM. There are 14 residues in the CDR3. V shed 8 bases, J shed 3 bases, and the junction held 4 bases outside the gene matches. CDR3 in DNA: TGTGCCAGCGGCGGGAGGGGGTACACCGGGGAGCTGTTTTTT. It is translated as CASGGRGYTGELFF.

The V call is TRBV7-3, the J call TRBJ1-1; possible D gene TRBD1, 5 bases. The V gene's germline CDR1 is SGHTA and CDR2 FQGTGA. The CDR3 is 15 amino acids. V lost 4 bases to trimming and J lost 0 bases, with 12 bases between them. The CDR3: CASSSSTAMNTEAFF. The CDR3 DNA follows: TGTGCCAGCAGCTCTTCGACAGCCATGAACACTGAAGCTTTCTTT. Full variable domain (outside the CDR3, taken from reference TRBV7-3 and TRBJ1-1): GAGVSQTPSNKVTEKGKYVELRCDPISGHTALYWYRQSLGQGPEFLIYFQGTGAADDSGLPNDRFFAVRPEGSVSTLKIQRTERGDSAVYLCASSSSTAMNTEAFFGQGTRLTVV.

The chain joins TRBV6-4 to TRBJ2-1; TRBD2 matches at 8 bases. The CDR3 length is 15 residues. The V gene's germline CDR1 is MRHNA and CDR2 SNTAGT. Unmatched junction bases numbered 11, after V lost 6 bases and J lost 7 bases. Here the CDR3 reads CASSLRSGAANEQFF. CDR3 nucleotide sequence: TGTGCCAGCAGCCTACGTAGCGGGGCTGCGAATGAGCAGTTCTTC.